This record covers a single T cell receptor beta chain. This sample stems from a study of blood T cell repertoires in COVID-19. The assay was immunoSEQ multiplex PCR, and TCRdb's table has in-frame clones only and misses some. The profile shows about 200,000 clones, roughly nine tenths of them singletons. V was pared by 3 bases and J by 8 bases, with 3 bases of the junction left unmatched. Per the germline V gene, CDR1 is SGHNT and CDR2 is YENEEA. The CDR3 runs 12 residues. This TCR was sampled from a woman aged 18 to 35 who had recovered from COVID-19. Material: PBMCs or T cells enriched from blood (not recorded which). The V gene is TRBV11-3, the J gene TRBJ1-2; 7 nucleotides line up with TRBD1. The CDR3 bases are TGTGCCAGCAGCTTGACAGGGAAAGGCTACACCTTC. It codes for CASSLTGKGYTF. Full variable domain (rest looked up from reference TRBV11-3 and TRBJ1-2): EAGVVQSPRYKIIEKKQPVAFWCNPISGHNTLYWYLQNLGQGPELLIRYENEEAVDDSQLPKDRFSAERLKGVDSTLKIQPAELGDSAVYLCASSLTGKGYTFGSGTRLTVV.